The next 19 T cell receptor beta chains were all read from a single sample in a study of STAT5B mutations in CD4+ large granular lymphocyte leukemia (dated by TCRdb to between 2022 and 2023). The method was the immunoSEQ multiplex PCR assay. Sourced from immuneACCESS, this table was stored by TCRdb with only in-frame sequences that have V and J called. A share of the clones is absent; for the studies checked, an unresolved V gene accounts for under half, and the remainder has no known explanation. Recorded for this sample are about 30,000 clones; under 85% of them occurred a single time. Approximately 6.2% of the sample is held by the ten biggest clonotypes. Specimen: CD4+ T cells from blood buffy coats. The receptors come from a human donor in good health.

The rearrangement uses TRBV4-1 and TRBJ1-2; 7 nucleotides align to TRBD1. CDR1 and CDR2 (germline): MGHRA, YSYEKL. V trimming: 6 bases; J trimming: 6 bases; junction bases outside the gene matches: 16. This CDR3 is built from 16 residues. The CDR3 region has the DNA TGCGCCAGCAGGCAAATTACATCAGGGGGGCGGGATGGCTACACCTTC. Translating it yields CASRQITSGGRDGYTF.

This chain connects TRBV5-4 to TRBJ2-3; 7 bases agree with TRBD1. This CDR3 spans 14 amino acids. Germline V gene sequence: CDR1 SGHNT, CDR2 YYREEE (reference sequence). After removal of 4 bases from V and 1 base from J, the junction contained 3 bases not matched to a gene. The CDR3 spells CASSPTGGTDTQYF. CDR3 DNA sequence: TGTGCCAGCAGCCCCACAGGGGGCACAGATACGCAGTATTTT. Together with reference TRBV5-4 and TRBJ2-3, the CDR3 gives the full variable domain: ETGVTQSPTHLIKTRGQQVTLRCSSQSGHNTVSWYQQALGQGPQFIFQYYREEENGRGNFPPRFSGLQFPNYSSELNVNALELDDSALYLCASSPTGGTDTQYFGPGTRLTVL.

This clone was seen only a few times. The genes are TRBV15 and TRBJ1-1; D possibly corresponds to TRBD1 (5 bases). The CDR3 spans 13 residues. CDR1 and CDR2 (germline): LNHNV, YYDKDF (reference sequence). Trimming took 1 base from V and 5 from J, leaving 8 bases between them. Written as DNA, the CDR3 is TGTGCCACCAGCAGAGGGGCAGGGACTGAAGCTTTCTTT. It codes for CATSRGAGTEAFF.

The gene calls are TRBV19 and TRBJ2-5; TRBD1 matches at 8 bases. The V and J ends lost 1 base and 0 bases, in that order; junction bases with no gene match: 13. This CDR3 spans 19 amino acids. Germline V gives CDR1 LNHDA, CDR2 SQIVND (reference sequence). CDR3 in amino acids: CASSIGGTGTGEHQETQYF. CDR3 DNA: TGTGCCAGTAGTATAGGGGGGACGGGGACAGGCGAACACCAAGAGACCCAGTACTTC.

The gene calls are TRBV5-1 and TRBJ2-6, with a weak D call TRBD1 (5 bases). CDR3 length: 16 amino acids. V was shortened by 2 bases and J by 0 bases, with 9 bases between the two germline ends. Germline lookup yields CDR1 SGHRS and CDR2 YFSETQ. CDR3 nucleotides: TGCGCCAGCAGCTTCCCAGACAGCTCTGGGGCCAACGTCCTGACTTTC. Its translation: CASSFPDSSGANVLTF. Filled out from reference TRBV5-1 and TRBJ2-6, the complete variable domain reads KAGVTQTPRYLIKTRGQQVTLSCSPISGHRSVSWYQQTPGQGLQFLFEYFSETQRNKGNFPGRFSGRQFSNSRSEMNVSTLELGDSALYLCASSFPDSSGANVLTFGAGSRLTVL.

The V gene is TRBV28, the J gene TRBJ2-7; tentative D call: TRBD1 (5 bases). Germline V lookup: CDR1 MDHEN, CDR2 SYDVKM. The CDR3 covers 13 residues. V was cut by 2 bases and J by 1 base, with 6 bases left in between. The CDR3 DNA is TGTGCCAGCAGTTTACAGGGATCCTACGAGCAGTACGTC. Its protein product is CASSLQGSYEQYV.

V and J are TRBV14 and TRBJ2-1, with D perhaps TRBD2 (5 bases). This CDR3 has 14 residues. Between the trimmed V and J ends, which lost 0 bases and 10 bases, there was a span of 13 bases. Germline CDR1 reads SGHDN; CDR2 reads FVKESK. CDR3 coding DNA: TGTGCCAGCAGCCAAGAGCAGCGGAAAACCGAGCAGTTCTTC. As protein: CASSQEQRKTEQFF.

The genes are TRBV6-5 and TRBJ2-1, with 9 bases matching TRBD1. CDR3 length: 14 residues. Unmatched junction bases numbered 8, after V lost 6 bases and J lost 8 bases. From germline, CDR1 is MNHEY and CDR2 SVGAGI. The CDR3 coding sequence is TGTGCCAGCAGCCGTTCACAGGGGGCTCATGAGCAGTTCTTC. Its translation is CASSRSQGAHEQFF.

The chain's CDR3 is CASSVASGGSTGELFF. The CDR3 DNA is TGTGCCAGCAGCGTAGCAAGCGGGGGGTCCACCGGGGAGCTGTTTTTT. This chain connects TRBV9 to TRBJ2-2; 9 bases map to TRBD2. Germline assignment: CDR1 SGDLS and CDR2 YYNGEE. Unmatched junction bases numbered 4, after V lost 0 bases and J lost 4 bases. The CDR3 sequence is 16 residues long.

A few counts support this clone. This chain connects TRBV5-6 to TRBJ2-7; D unclear. Germline V gene lookup returns CDR1 SGHDT and CDR2 YYEEEE. The CDR3 runs to 12 residues. The ends were cut back, 1 base at V and 4 bases at J, with 6 bases in the middle. CDR3 nucleotides: TGTGCCAGCAGCTTGTCCGGGTACGAGCAGTACTTC. Translating it yields CASSLSGYEQYF. Combining the CDR3 with reference TRBV5-6 and TRBJ2-7 gives the whole variable domain DAGVTQSPTHLIKTRGQQVTLRCSPKSGHDTVSWYQQALGQGPQFIFQYYEEEERQRGNFPDRFSGHQFPNYSSELNVNALLLGDSALYLCASSLSGYEQYFGPGTRLTVT.

Only a few counts were recorded for this clone. CDR3 amino acids: CASSWGQDRTEAFF. The DNA for the CDR3 is TGTGCCAGCAGCTGGGGACAGGACCGGACTGAAGCTTTCTTT. The chain employs TRBV7-2 and TRBJ1-1; 8 bases fit TRBD1. The CDR3 has 14 amino acids. J lost 5 bases, V lost 4 bases, and 6 bases had no gene match. Germline values: CDR1 SGHTA, CDR2 FQGNSA.

This clone was observed a single time. The gene calls are TRBV5-1 and TRBJ1-1, with a tentative D call TRBD1 (6 bases). CDR3 length: 15 amino acids. The germline V gene encodes CDR1 SGHRS and CDR2 YFSETQ. V was trimmed by 4 bases and J by 5 bases, leaving 18 bases between them. CDR3 loop: CASSRGPGADTEAFF. CDR3 nucleotide sequence: TGCGCCAGCAGCCGGGGCCCGGGGGCTGATACTGAAGCTTTCTTT.

This sequence joins TRBV7-2 and TRBJ2-7; 7 positions match TRBD1. The CDR3 totals 15 residues. Germline assignment: CDR1 SGHTA and CDR2 FQGNSA. With V trimmed by 5 bases and J by 3 bases, 10 bases remained unmatched. The CDR3 DNA sequence: TGTGCCAGCAGCAACCCGCCGGGACAGCTCTACGAGCAGTACTTC. Translating it yields CASSNPPGQLYEQYF.

The chain has TRBV11-3 and TRBJ2-7; possibly TRBD1 for D (6 bases). Germline V gene sequence: CDR1 SGHNT, CDR2 YENEEA. This CDR3 region has 13 residues. Trimming left V 2 bases short and J 6 bases short, with 11 bases between. The CDR3 sequence: CASSLSRGGEQYF. The CDR3 nucleotides are TGTGCCAGCAGCTTAAGCAGGGGCGGCGAGCAGTACTTC. The variable domain in full, with the rest retrieved from reference TRBV11-3 and TRBJ2-7, is EAGVVQSPRYKIIEKKQPVAFWCNPISGHNTLYWYLQNLGQGPELLIRYENEEAVDDSQLPKDRFSAERLKGVDSTLKIQPAELGDSAVYLCASSLSRGGEQYFGPGTRLTVT.

In its sample, this clone was seen once. V usage is TRBV4-2 and J usage is TRBJ2-3; D gene uncertain. Deletions cut 4 bases from V and 1 base from J, with 12 bases between. Germline V lookup: CDR1 LGHNA, CDR2 YNFKEQ. The CDR3 covers 15 residues. The CDR3 DNA sequence: TGTGCCAGCAGCCCCCGTTACGGAGGCACAGATACGCAGTATTTT. Protein: CASSPRYGGTDTQYF.

V gene TRBV29-1 combines with J gene TRBJ1-2; no clear D gene. The CDR3 contains 14 residues. Germline V gene data show CDR1 as SQVTM and CDR2 as ANQGSEA. Between the trimmed V and J ends, which lost 4 bases and 2 bases, there was a span of 14 bases. The chain's CDR3 is CSVGWMERNYGYTF. Written as DNA, the CDR3 is TGCAGCGTTGGATGGATGGAAAGGAACTATGGCTACACCTTC.

The table lists this clone with a few counts. V usage is TRBV6-5 and J usage is TRBJ1-1, with TRBD1 identical over 9 bases. Unmatched junction bases numbered 9, after V lost 5 bases and J lost 5 bases. CDR1 is MNHEY, CDR2 SVGAGI, per germline. The CDR3 runs to 15 residues. CDR3 bases: TGTGCCAGCAGTGGAATACAGGGGGCTAGGACTGAAGCTTTCTTT. This translates into CASSGIQGARTEAFF.

The rearrangement uses TRBV7-2 and TRBJ2-3, with a possible D match to TRBD1 (5 bases). Germline assignment: CDR1 SGHTA and CDR2 FQGNSA. CDR3 length equals 16 residues. V was shortened by 6 bases and J by 4 bases, with 20 bases between the two germline ends. The CDR3 reads CASSWGTGVLADTQYF. The CDR3 DNA sequence: TGTGCCAGCAGTTGGGGCACAGGTGTCCTGGCAGATACGCAGTATTTT.

This clone was seen a single time. Relative to the germline gene, one junction end is altered; a read error may explain this. V gene TRBV6-5 combines with J gene TRBJ2-2; possible D gene TRBD2, 5 bases. CDR1 MNHEY and CDR2 SVGAGI come from the germline V gene. The CDR3 loop spans 13 amino acids. CDR3 residues: CASSYPEHRGAVF. The CDR3, as DNA: TGTGCCAGCAGTTACCCCGAACACCGGGGAGCTGTTTTT.